This is a list of T cell receptor beta chains from one sample in a study of cytomegalovirus exposure and HLA in healthy donors. Method: immunoSEQ multiplex PCR; TCRdb's copy keeps in-frame clones and lacks some. The sample includes approximately 140,000 clones, 82% seen only once; the top ten take 2.5%. The sample comprised PBMCs. The receptor source for this set is a male donor in good health and CMV-seronegative. Both conserved end residues are part of each CDR3. The D gene is left open where the match is weak. Rows may omit the clone size; those that give it use once, few, many or a size class.

J gene,CDR3 length,D gene,V gene,clone size,CDR3 DNA,CDR3 protein
TRBJ1-2,14,NA,TRBV27,once,TGTGCCAGCAGTTTATCGTTCAGTAACTATGGCTACACCTTC,CASSLSFSNYGYTF
TRBJ2-7,15,NA,TRBV19,NA,TGTGCCAGTAGTATGAGGGGGGACAGAGCCTACGAGCAGTACTTC,CASSMRGDRAYEQYF
TRBJ1-5,14,TRBD1,TRBV4-1,NA,TGCGCCAGCAGCCAAGCAGGGGGCGATCAGCCCCAGCATTTT,CASSQAGGDQPQHF
TRBJ2-6,18,NA,TRBV6-4,NA,TGTGCCAGCAGTGACTCCTACAGGAGGGGGGGTGGGGCCAACGTCCTGACTTTC,CASSDSYRRGGGANVLTF
TRBJ1-1,12,NA,TRBV27,few,TGTGCCAGCAGTTCTCAGGGAATGGAAGCTTTCTTT,CASSSQGMEAFF
TRBJ1-1,14,NA,TRBV27,once,TGTGCCAGCAGCCCAGTCCACACAGGGACTGAAGCTTTCTTT,CASSPVHTGTEAFF
TRBJ2-1,16,TRBD2,TRBV4-3,NA,TGCGCCAGCAGCCGCAGACTAGCGGGAGAAGTGAATGAGCAGTTCTTC,CASSRRLAGEVNEQFF
TRBJ1-2,16,TRBD1,TRBV11-1,NA,TGTGCCAGCAGCTCCCCAGGGACAGAGGGGGCCTATGGCTACACCTTC,CASSSPGTEGAYGYTF
TRBJ1-5,15,NA,TRBV4-1,NA,TGCGCCAGCAGCCGAGACAGATCCCCCAATCAGCCCCAGCATTTT,CASSRDRSPNQPQHF
TRBJ2-7,13,NA,TRBV13,NA,TGTGCCAGCAGCTTAGATTCCGGGAACGAGCAGTACTTC,CASSLDSGNEQYF
TRBJ2-3,16,NA,TRBV4-3,few,TGCGCCAGCAGCCTCCTAGCGATTCCTAGCACAGATACGCAGTATTTT,CASSLLAIPSTDTQYF
TRBJ2-5,15,TRBD2,TRBV5-8,NA,TGTGCCAGCAGCCCCTGGGCTAGCGGGAAGGAGACCCAGTACTTC,CASSPWASGKETQYF
TRBJ2-5,17,TRBD1,TRBV7-8,NA,TGTGCCAGCAGCTCAGGGGGCTGGGGACAGGGGCAAGAGACCCAGTACTTC,CASSSGGWGQGQETQYF
TRBJ2-3,16,TRBD2,TRBV7-9,once,TGTGCCAGCTGGGCTAGCGGGACTAGAGGCACAGATACGCAGTATTTT,CASWASGTRGTDTQYF
TRBJ2-5,14,TRBD2,TRBV29-1,NA,TGCAGCGTTGAATCCCCGGGACTAAGGGAGACCCAGTACTTC,CSVESPGLRETQYF
TRBJ1-1,15,TRBD1,TRBV5-1,NA,TGCGCCAGCAGCCACACAGGGGACCGGAACACTGAAGCTTTCTTT,CASSHTGDRNTEAFF
TRBJ1-3,13,NA,TRBV28,few,TGTGCCAGCAGGTCCCTCTCTGGAAACACCATATATTTT,CASRSLSGNTIYF
TRBJ2-3,15,TRBD1,TRBV7-3,NA,TGTGCCAGCAGCCAAGACAGGGTGAGCACAGATACGCAGTATTTT,CASSQDRVSTDTQYF
TRBJ1-2,14,TRBD1,TRBV30,NA,TGTGCCTGGAGTGAGCCACGGACAGGGCGAGGCTACACCTTC,CAWSEPRTGRGYTF
TRBJ1-1,14,NA,TRBV6-6,NA,TGTGCCAGCAGGGGAGACAACCTGAACACTGAAGCTTTCTTT,CASRGDNLNTEAFF
TRBJ2-1,12,NA,TRBV6-5,NA,TGTGCCAGCGGCGGGGCCACGGGTGAGCAGTTCTTC,CASGGATGEQFF
TRBJ2-5,14,TRBD1,TRBV4-3,NA,TGCGCCAGCAGCCCCGGGACAGGGGACGAGACCCAGTACTTC,CASSPGTGDETQYF
TRBJ2-5,16,TRBD2,TRBV11-2,NA,TGTGCCAGCAGCCAACTTAGCGGGCTGACCCAAGAGACCCAGTACTTC,CASSQLSGLTQETQYF
TRBJ2-5,15,NA,TRBV18,NA,TGTGCCAGCTCACCTTCCAGGGGGGTCGGCGAGACCCAGTACTTC,CASSPSRGVGETQYF
TRBJ2-5,13,NA,TRBV6-5,NA,TGTGCCAGCACACGAGGTCCGATGGAGACCCAGTACTTC,CASTRGPMETQYF
TRBJ2-7,15,NA,TRBV7-2,NA,TGTGCCAGCAGACGTAGCGGTGGAAGCTCCTACGAGCAGTACTTC,CASRRSGGSSYEQYF
TRBJ2-2,16,TRBD2,TRBV18,NA,TGTGCCAGCTCACCACCAAGCGGGAGAACAACCGGGGAGCTGTTTTTT,CASSPPSGRTTGELFF
TRBJ2-7,14,TRBD1,TRBV19,NA,TGTGCCAGTACCCCACGGGGACAGACCTACGAGCAGTACTTC,CASTPRGQTYEQYF
TRBJ1-5,14,TRBD1,TRBV27,NA,TGTGCCAGCAGTTTAAGGGTCTGGACAGGCCCCCAGCATTTT,CASSLRVWTGPQHF
TRBJ1-6,15,TRBD1,TRBV5-6,NA,TGTGCCAGCAGCGTGGACAGGGGCTTTAATTCACCCCTCCACTTT,CASSVDRGFNSPLHF
TRBJ2-5,15,TRBD2,TRBV7-6,NA,TGTGCCAGCAGTTTGGGACTAACCACCCAAGAGACCCAGTACTTC,CASSLGLTTQETQYF
TRBJ2-4,16,NA,TRBV4-2,NA,TGTGCCAGCAGCCAAGATCCTGGGGAGGCCAAAAACATTCAGTACTTC,CASSQDPGEAKNIQYF
TRBJ2-7,14,TRBD1,TRBV27,NA,TGTGCCAGCAGTTTCGGGACAGGGGTCTACGAGCAGTACTTC,CASSFGTGVYEQYF
TRBJ2-1,13,NA,TRBV5-1,NA,TGCGCCAGCAGCTTTAATAGTTACAATGAGCAGTTCTTC,CASSFNSYNEQFF
TRBJ2-1,15,TRBD2,TRBV28,NA,TGTGCCAGCAGCCTCGGGACTAGCGGACCCAATGAGCAGTTCTTC,CASSLGTSGPNEQFF
TRBJ2-5,18,TRBD2,TRBV6-4,NA,TGTGCCAGCAGTGCCTACACCTTGATAACTAGCGGGATGGAGACCCAGTACTTC,CASSAYTLITSGMETQYF
TRBJ2-5,16,TRBD2,TRBV7-7,NA,TGTGCTAGCAGCTTAAGGCTAGCGGGAGGGGATGAGACCCAGTACTTC,CASSLRLAGGDETQYF
TRBJ1-2,13,NA,TRBV28,NA,TGTGCCAGTAACGGGGGATCCAACTATGGCTACACCTTC,CASNGGSNYGYTF
TRBJ2-1,16,TRBD2,TRBV28,NA,TGTGCCAGCAGTCCCCCCACTAGCGGGATAGACAATGAGCAGTTCTTC,CASSPPTSGIDNEQFF
TRBJ1-2,16,TRBD1,TRBV5-4,NA,TGTGCCAGCAGCCGTCCCGGGACAGGGGCGAACTATGGCTACACCTTC,CASSRPGTGANYGYTF
TRBJ2-1,15,TRBD2,TRBV7-7,NA,TGTGCCAGCAGCCTGACTAGCGGGAGGTTTAGTGAGCAGTTCTTC,CASSLTSGRFSEQFF
TRBJ2-7,16,NA,TRBV4-1,NA,TGCGCCAGCAGCCAAGACCCGGACTCCTATTGGTACGAGCAGTACTTC,CASSQDPDSYWYEQYF